This T cell receptor (beta chain) was sequenced in a study of shared clonotypes between healthy human individuals. General study results and limits: An effect of sequencing depth on clonotype sharing among donors was expected. Memory subsets generally showed smaller estimated richness than naive subsets did. Genetic and exposure-history diversity was limited by the small donor number.

Concerning this clone: Its antigen is not identified.

Every subset had its genomic DNA shared out evenly among several immunoSEQ plates. Produced via immunoSEQ multiplex PCR; TCRdb's table is partial and in-frame only. The table shows over 2 million clones, with 85% to 95% occurring only once. This sequence was found in a man aged 18 to 29 in good health. The sequenced material came from naive CD4+ T cells sorted from blood. As for subset: CD45RA+ positively selected.

The CDR3 DNA follows: TGCGCCAGCAGCGTTTCAGATACGCAGTATTTT. Amino acids: CASSVSDTQYF. The chain recombines TRBV5-1 with TRBJ2-3; D remains ambiguous. The CDR3 has 11 amino acids. Trimming took 4 bases from V and 4 from J, leaving 4 bases between them. Per the germline V gene, CDR1 is SGHRS and CDR2 is YFSETQ.